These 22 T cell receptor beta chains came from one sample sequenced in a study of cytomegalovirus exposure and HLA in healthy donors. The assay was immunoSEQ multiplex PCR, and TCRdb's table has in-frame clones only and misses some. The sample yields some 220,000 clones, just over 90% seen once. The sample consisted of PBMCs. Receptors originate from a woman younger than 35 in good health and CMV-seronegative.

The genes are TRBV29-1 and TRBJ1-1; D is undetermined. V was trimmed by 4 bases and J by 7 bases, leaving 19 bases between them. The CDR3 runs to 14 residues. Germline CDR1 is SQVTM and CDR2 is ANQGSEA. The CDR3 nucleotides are TGCAGCGTTGGGTCTCGGGGTACAGACATTGAAGCTTTCTTT. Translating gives CSVGSRGTDIEAFF.

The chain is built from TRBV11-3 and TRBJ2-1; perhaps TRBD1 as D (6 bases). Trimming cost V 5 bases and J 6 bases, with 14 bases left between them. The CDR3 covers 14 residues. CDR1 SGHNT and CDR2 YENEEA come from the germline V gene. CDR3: CASSLGLQGNEQFF. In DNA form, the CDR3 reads TGTGCCAGCAGCCTGGGATTACAGGGCAATGAGCAGTTCTTC. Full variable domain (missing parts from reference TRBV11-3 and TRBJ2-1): EAGVVQSPRYKIIEKKQPVAFWCNPISGHNTLYWYLQNLGQGPELLIRYENEEAVDDSQLPKDRFSAERLKGVDSTLKIQPAELGDSAVYLCASSLGLQGNEQFFGPGTRLTVL.

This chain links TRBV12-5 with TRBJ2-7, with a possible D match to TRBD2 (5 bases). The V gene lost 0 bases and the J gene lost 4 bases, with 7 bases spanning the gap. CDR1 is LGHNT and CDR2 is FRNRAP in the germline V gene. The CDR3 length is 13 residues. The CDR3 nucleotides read TGTGCTAGTGGTTTGGTACTAGGTTACGAGCAGTACTTC. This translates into CASGLVLGYEQYF.

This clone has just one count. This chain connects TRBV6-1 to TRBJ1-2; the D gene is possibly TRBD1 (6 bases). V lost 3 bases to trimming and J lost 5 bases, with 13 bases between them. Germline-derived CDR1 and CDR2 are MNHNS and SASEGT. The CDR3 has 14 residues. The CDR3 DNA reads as TGTGCCAGCAGTGAGCTGTCAGGGGTGTATGGCTACACCTTC. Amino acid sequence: CASSELSGVYGYTF.

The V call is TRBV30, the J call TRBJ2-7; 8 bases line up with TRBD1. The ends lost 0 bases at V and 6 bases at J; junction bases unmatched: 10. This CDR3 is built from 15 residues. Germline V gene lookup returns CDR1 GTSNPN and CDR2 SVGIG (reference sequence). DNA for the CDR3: TGTGCCTGGAGTGTACCGGGACAGGCCGCCTCCGAGCAGTACTTC. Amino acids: CAWSVPGQAASEQYF. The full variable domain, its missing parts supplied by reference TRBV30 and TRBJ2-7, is SQTIHQWPATLVQPVGSPLSLECTVEGTSNPNLYWYRQAAGRGLQLLFYSVGIGQISSEVPQNLSASRPQDRQFILSSKKLLLSDSGFYLCAWSVPGQAASEQYFGPGTRLTVT.

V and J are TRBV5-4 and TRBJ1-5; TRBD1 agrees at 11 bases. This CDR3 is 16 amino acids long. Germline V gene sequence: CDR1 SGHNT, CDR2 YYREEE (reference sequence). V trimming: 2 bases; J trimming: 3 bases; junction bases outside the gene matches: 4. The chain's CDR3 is CASSFSGQGANQPQHF. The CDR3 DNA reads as TGTGCCAGCAGCTTCTCCGGACAGGGGGCCAATCAGCCCCAGCATTTT.

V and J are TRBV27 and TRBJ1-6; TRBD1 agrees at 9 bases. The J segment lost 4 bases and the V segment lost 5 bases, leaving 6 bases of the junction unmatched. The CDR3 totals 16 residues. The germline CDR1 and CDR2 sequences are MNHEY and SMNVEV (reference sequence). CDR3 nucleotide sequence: TGTGCCAGCAGTCTGGGACAGGGACGATATAATTCACCCCTCCACTTT. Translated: CASSLGQGRYNSPLHF.

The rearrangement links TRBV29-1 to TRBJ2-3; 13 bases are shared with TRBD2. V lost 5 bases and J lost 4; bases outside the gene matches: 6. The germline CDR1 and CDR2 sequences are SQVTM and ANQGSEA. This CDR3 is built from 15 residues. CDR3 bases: TGCAGCGTTCGGACTAGCGGGAGTTGGGCAGATACGCAGTATTTT. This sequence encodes CSVRTSGSWADTQYF.

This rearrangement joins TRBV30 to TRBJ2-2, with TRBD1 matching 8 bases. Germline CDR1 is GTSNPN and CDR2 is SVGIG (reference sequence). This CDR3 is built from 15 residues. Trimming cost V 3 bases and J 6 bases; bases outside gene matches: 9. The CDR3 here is CAWRLDRVLSGELFF. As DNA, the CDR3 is TGTGCCTGGAGGCTGGACAGGGTTTTATCCGGGGAGCTGTTTTTT.

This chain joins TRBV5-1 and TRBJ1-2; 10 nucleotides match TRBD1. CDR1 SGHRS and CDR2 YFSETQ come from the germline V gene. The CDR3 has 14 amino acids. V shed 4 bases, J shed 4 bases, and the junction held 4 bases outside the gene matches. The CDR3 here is CASSIDRGPYGYTF. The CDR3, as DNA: TGCGCCAGCAGCATTGACAGGGGGCCCTATGGCTACACCTTC.

DNA of the CDR3: TGTGCCAGCAGCCACCTGGTGCGGGAGAACAATGAGCAGTTCTTC. It translates to CASSHLVRENNEQFF. The rearrangement joins TRBV5-8 to TRBJ2-1; TRBD2 agrees at 7 bases. Germline V gene lookup returns CDR1 SGHTS and CDR2 YDEGEE. This CDR3 is 15 amino acids long. Trimming at V came to 4 bases and at J to 5 bases, leaving 9 bases not matched to a gene.

This chain's CDR3 is CASSSSGSGTANEQFF. CDR3 nucleotide sequence: TGTGCCAGCAGCTCGTCTGGTAGCGGGACGGCCAATGAGCAGTTCTTC. The gene calls are TRBV7-2 and TRBJ2-1, with 8 bases that match TRBD2. From germline, CDR1 is SGHTA and CDR2 FQGNSA. V shed 4 bases, J shed 6 bases, and the junction held 11 bases outside the gene matches. The CDR3 spans 16 residues.

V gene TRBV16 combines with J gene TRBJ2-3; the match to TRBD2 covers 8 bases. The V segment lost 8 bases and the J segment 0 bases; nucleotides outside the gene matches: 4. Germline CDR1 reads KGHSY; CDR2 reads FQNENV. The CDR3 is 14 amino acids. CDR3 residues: CASAPSGSTDTQYF. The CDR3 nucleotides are TGTGCCAGCGCCCCTAGCGGGAGCACAGATACGCAGTATTTT.

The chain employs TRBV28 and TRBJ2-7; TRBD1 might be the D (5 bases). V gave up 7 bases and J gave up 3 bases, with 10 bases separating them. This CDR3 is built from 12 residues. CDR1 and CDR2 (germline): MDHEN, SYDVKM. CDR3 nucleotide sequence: TGTGCCAGCACACGGCAGGGCTACGAGCAGTACTTC. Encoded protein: CASTRQGYEQYF.

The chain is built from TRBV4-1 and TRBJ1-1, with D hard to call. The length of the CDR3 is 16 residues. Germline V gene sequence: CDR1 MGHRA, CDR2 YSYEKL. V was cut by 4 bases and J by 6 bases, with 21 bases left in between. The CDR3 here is CASSLVRRVEVPEAFF. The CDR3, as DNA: TGCGCCAGCAGCCTGGTAAGGAGGGTAGAGGTCCCTGAAGCTTTCTTT.

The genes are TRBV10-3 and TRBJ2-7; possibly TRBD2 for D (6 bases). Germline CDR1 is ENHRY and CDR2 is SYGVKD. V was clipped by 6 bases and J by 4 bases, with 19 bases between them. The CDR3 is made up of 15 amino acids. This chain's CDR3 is CAISSHGSSIYEQYF. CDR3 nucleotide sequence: TGTGCCATCAGCTCCCACGGGAGCTCCATATACGAGCAGTACTTC.

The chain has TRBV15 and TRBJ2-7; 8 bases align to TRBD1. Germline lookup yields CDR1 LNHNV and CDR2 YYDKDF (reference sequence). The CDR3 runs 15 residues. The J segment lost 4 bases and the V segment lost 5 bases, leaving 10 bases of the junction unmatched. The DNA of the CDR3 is TGTGCCACCAGCTTCCGCGGACAGGGTGGTTACGAGCAGTACTTC. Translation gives CATSFRGQGGYEQYF.

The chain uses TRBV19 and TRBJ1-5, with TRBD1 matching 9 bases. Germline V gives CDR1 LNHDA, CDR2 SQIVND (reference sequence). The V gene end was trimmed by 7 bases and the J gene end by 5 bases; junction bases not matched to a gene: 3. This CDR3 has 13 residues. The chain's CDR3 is CASTDRGYQPQHF. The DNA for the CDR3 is TGTGCCAGTACGGACAGGGGTTATCAGCCCCAGCATTTT.

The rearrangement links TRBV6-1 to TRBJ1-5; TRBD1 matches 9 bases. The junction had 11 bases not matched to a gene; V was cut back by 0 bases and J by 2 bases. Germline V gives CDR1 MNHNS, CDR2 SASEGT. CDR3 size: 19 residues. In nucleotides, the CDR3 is TGTGCCAGCAGTGAAGCAGGGACAGGGATACCATGGGGCAATCAGCCCCAGCATTTT. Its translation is CASSEAGTGIPWGNQPQHF.

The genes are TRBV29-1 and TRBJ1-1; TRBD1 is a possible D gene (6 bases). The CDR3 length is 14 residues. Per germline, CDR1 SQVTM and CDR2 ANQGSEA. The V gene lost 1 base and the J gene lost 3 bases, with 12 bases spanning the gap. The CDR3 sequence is CSVEVGGVDTEAFF. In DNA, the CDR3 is TGCAGCGTTGAAGTAGGGGGGGTGGACACTGAAGCTTTCTTT.

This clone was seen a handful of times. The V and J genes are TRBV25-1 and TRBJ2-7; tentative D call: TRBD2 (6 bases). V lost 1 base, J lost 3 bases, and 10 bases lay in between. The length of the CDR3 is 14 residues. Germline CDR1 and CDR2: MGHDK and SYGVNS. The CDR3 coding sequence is TGTGCCAGCAGTGAATCCGGGAGCCTCTACGAGCAGTACTTC. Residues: CASSESGSLYEQYF.

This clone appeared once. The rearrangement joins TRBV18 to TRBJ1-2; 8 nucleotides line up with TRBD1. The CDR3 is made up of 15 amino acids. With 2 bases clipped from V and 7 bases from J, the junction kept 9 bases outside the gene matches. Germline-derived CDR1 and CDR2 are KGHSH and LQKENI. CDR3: CASSPIGQGKVGYTF. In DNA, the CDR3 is TGTGCCAGCTCACCAATAGGACAGGGAAAAGTTGGCTACACCTTC.